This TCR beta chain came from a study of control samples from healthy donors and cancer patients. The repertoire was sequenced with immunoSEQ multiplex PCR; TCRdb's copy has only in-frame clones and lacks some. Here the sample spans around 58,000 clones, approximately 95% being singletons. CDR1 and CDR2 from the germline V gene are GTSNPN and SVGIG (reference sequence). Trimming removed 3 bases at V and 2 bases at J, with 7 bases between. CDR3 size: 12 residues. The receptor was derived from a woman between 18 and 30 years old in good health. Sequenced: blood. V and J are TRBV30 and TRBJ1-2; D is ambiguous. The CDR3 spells CAWSKGNYGYTF. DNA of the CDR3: TGTGCCTGGAGCAAGGGAAACTATGGCTACACCTTC. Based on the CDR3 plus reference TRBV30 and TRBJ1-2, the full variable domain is SQTIHQWPATLVQPVGSPLSLECTVEGTSNPNLYWYRQAAGRGLQLLFYSVGIGQISSEVPQNLSASRPQDRQFILSSKKLLLSDSGFYLCAWSKGNYGYTFGSGTRLTVV.